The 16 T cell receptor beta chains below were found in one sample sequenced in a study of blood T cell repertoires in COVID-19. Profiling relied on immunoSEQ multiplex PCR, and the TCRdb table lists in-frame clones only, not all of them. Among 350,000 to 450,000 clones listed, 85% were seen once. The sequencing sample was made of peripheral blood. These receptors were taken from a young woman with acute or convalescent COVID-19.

The CDR3 nucleotides read TGCGCCAGCAGCTTGGTAGCGGGACCTGGGGGCGAGCAGTACTTC. This encodes CASSLVAGPGGEQYF. J is TRBJ2-7 and V is TRBV5-1, with 8 bases fitting TRBD2. This CDR3 spans 15 amino acids. With V trimmed by 0 bases and J by 6 bases, 8 bases remained unmatched. CDR1 SGHRS and CDR2 YFSETQ come from the germline V gene.

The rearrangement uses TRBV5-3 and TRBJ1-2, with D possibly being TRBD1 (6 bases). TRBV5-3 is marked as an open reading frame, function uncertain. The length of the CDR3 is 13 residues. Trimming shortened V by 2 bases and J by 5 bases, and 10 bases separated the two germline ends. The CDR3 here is CARSFGTPYGYTF. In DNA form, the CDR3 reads TGTGCCAGAAGCTTCGGGACACCTTATGGCTACACCTTC.

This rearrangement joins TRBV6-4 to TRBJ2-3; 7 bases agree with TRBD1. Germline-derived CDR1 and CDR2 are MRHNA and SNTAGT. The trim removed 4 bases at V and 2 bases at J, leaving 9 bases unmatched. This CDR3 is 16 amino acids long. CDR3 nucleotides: TGTGCCAGCAGTGTACTGGGACAGACTACCACAGATACGCAGTATTTT. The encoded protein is CASSVLGQTTTDTQYF.

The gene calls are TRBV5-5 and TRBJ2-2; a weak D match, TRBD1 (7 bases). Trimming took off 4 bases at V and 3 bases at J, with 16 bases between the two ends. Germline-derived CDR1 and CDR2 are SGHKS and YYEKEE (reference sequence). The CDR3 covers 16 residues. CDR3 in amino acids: CASSVEARGDTGELFF. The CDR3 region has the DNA TGTGCCAGCAGCGTGGAGGCCAGGGGGGACACCGGGGAGCTGTTTTTT.

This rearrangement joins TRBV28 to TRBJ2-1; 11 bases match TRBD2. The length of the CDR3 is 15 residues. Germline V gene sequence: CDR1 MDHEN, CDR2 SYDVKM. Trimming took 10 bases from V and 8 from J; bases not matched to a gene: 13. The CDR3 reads CATVKGQGLADEQFF. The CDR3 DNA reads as TGTGCCACCGTCAAAGGGCAGGGACTAGCGGATGAGCAGTTCTTC.

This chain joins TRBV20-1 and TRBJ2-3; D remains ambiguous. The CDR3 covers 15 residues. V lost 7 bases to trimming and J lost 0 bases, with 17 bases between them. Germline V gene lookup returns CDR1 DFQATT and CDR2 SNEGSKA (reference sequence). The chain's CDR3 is CSGSLRQSSTDTQYF. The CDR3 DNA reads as TGCAGTGGTAGTCTCAGGCAATCTAGCACAGATACGCAGTATTTT.

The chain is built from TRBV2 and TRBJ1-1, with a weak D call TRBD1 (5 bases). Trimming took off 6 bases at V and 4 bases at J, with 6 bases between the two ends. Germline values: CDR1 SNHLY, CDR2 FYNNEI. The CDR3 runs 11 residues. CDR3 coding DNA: TGTGCCAGCAGCAGGGTCACTGAAGCTTTCTTT. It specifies CASSRVTEAFF. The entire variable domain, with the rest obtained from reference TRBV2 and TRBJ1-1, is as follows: EPEVTQTPSHQVTQMGQEVILRCVPISNHLYFYWYRQILGQKVEFLVSFYNNEISEKSEIFDDQFSVERPDGSNFTLKIRSTKLEDSAMYFCASSRVTEAFFGQGTRLTVV.

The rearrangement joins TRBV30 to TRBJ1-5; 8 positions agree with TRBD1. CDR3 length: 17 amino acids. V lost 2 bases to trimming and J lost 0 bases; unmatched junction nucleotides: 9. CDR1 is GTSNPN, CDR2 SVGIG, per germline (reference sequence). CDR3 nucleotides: TGTGCCTGGAGTCCCCCGGACAGGGAGATTAGCAATCAGCCCCAGCATTTT. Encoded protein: CAWSPPDREISNQPQHF.

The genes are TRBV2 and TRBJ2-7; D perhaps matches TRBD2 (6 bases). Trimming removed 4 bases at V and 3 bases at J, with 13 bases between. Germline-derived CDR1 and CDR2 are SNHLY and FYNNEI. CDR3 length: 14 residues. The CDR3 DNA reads TGTGCCAGCAGTGGACTAGGCAGGGACTACGAGCAGTACTTC. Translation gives CASSGLGRDYEQYF.

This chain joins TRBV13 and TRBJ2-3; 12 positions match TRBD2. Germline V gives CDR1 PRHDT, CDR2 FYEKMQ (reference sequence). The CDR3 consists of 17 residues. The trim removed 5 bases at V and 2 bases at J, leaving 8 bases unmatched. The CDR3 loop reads CASSPRLAGVSTDTQYF. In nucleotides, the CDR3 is TGTGCCAGCAGCCCTCGACTAGCGGGGGTTTCCACAGATACGCAGTATTTT. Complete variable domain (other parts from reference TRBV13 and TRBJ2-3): AAGVIQSPRHLIKEKRETATLKCYPIPRHDTVYWYQQGPGQDPQFLISFYEKMQSDKGSIPDRFSAQQFSDYHSELNMSSLELGDSALYFCASSPRLAGVSTDTQYFGPGTRLTVL.

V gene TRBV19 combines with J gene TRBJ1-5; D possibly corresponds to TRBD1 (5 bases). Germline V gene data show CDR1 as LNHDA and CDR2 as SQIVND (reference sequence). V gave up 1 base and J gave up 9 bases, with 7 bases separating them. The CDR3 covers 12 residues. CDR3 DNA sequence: TGTGCCAGTAGTATAGGACAGTTGCCCCAGCATTTT. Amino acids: CASSIGQLPQHF.

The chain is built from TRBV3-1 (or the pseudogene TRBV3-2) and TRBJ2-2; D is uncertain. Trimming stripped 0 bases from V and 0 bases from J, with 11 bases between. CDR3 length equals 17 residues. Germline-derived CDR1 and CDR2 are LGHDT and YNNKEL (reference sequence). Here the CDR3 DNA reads TGTGCCAGCAGCCAAGATCTCAAGCGCTCGAACACCGGGGAGCTGTTTTTT. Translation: CASSQDLKRSNTGELFF.

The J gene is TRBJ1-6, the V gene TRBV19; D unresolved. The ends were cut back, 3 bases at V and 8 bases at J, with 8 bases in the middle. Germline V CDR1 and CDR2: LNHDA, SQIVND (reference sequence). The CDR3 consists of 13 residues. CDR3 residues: CASSIGKDSPLHF. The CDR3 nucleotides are TGTGCCAGTAGTATCGGGAAGGATTCACCCCTCCACTTT.

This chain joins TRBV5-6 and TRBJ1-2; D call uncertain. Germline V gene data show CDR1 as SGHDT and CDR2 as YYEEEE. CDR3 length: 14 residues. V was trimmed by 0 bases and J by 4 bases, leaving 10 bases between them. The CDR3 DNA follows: TGTGCCAGCAGCTTGGTTGGCAGGCTCTATGGCTACACCTTC. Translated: CASSLVGRLYGYTF.

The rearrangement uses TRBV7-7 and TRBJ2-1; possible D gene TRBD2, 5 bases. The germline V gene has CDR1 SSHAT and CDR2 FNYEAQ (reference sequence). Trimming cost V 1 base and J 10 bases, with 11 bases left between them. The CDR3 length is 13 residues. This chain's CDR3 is CASSLDIRGEQFF. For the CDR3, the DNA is TGTGCCAGCAGCTTAGACATCCGAGGGGAGCAGTTCTTC.

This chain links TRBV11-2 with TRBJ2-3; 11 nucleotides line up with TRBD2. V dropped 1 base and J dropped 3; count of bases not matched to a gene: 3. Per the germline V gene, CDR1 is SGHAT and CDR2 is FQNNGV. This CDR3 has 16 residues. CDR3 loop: CASSLVAGGYTDTQYF. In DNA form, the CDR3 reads TGTGCCAGCAGCTTAGTAGCGGGAGGGTATACAGATACGCAGTATTTT.